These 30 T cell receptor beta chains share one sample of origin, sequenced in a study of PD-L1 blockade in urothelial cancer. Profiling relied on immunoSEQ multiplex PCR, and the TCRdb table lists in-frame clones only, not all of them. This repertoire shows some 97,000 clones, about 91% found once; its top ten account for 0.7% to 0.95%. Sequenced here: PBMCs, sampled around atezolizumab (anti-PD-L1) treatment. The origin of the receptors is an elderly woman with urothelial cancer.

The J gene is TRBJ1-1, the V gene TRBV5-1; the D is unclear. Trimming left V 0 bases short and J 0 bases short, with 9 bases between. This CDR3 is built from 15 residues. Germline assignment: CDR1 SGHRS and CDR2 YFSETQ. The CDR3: CASSLGAGLNTEAFF. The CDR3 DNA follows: TGCGCCAGCAGCTTGGGGGCAGGCTTGAACACTGAAGCTTTCTTT.

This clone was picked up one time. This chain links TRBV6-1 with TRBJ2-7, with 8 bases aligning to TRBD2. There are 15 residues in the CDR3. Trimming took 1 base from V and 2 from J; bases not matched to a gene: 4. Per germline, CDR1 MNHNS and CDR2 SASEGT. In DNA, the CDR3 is TGTGCCAGCAGTGAAGTCTGGCGGGGGGCCTACGAGCAGTACTTC. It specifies CASSEVWRGAYEQYF.

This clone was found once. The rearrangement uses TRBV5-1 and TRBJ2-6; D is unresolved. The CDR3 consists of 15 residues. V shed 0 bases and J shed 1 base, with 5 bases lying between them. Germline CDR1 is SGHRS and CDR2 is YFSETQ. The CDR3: CASSLARSGANVLTF. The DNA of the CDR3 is TGCGCCAGCAGCTTGGCCCGGTCTGGGGCCAACGTCCTGACTTTC.

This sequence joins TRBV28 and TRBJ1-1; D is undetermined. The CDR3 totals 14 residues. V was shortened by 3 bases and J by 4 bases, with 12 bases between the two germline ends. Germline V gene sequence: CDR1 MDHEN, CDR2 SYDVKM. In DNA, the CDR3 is TGTGCCAGCAGTTTCCGGGGTCGGTCCACTGAAGCTTTCTTT. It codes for CASSFRGRSTEAFF.

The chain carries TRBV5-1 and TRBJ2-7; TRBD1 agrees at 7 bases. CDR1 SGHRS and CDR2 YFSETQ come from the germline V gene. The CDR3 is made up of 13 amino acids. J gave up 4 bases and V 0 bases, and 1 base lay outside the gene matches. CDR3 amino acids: CASSLEGAYEQYF. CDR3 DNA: TGCGCCAGCAGCTTGGAGGGGGCTTACGAGCAGTACTTC.

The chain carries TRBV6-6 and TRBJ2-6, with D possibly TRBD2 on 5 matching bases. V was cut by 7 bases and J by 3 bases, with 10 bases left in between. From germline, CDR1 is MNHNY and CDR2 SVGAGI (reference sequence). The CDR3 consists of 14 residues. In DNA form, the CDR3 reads TGTGCCAGCACCCCTCGGGGTGGGGCCAACGTCCTGACTTTC. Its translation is CASTPRGGANVLTF.

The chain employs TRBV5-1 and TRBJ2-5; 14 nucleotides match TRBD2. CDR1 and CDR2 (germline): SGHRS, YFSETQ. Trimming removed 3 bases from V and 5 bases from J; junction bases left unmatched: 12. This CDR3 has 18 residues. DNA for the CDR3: TGCGCCAGCAGCTCAGCAGGGACTAGCGGGAGATTGGGCGAGACCCAGTACTTC. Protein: CASSSAGTSGRLGETQYF.

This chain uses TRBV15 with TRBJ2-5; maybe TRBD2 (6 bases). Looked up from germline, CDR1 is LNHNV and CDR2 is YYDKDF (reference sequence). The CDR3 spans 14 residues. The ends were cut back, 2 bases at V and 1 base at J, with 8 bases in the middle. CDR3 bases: TGTGCCACCAGCAGATTTAGCGGCCAAGAGACCCAGTACTTC. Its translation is CATSRFSGQETQYF.

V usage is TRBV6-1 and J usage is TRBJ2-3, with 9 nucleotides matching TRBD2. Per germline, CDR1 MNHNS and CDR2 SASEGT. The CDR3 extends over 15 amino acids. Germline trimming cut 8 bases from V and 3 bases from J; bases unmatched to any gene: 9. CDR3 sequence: CASLGRGLATDTQYF. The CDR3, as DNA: TGTGCCAGCCTGGGCCGCGGACTAGCGACAGATACGCAGTATTTT.

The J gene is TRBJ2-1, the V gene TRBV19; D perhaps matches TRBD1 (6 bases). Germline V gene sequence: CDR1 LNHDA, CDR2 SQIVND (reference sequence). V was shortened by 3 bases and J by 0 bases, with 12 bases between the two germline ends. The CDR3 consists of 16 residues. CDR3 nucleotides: TGTGCCAGTAGTATCTCTGCGGACAGCTCCTACAATGAGCAGTTCTTC. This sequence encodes CASSISADSSYNEQFF.

The CDR3 DNA reads as TGTGCCAGCAGCTCCCTGTTGGACAGACTAGAGCAGTTCTTC. This codes for CASSSLLDRLEQFF. V usage is TRBV7-3 and J usage is TRBJ2-1, with D tentatively TRBD1 (6 bases). This CDR3 is 14 amino acids long. Germline V gene sequence: CDR1 SGHTA, CDR2 FQGTGA. V shed 4 bases and J shed 10 bases, with 17 bases lying between them.

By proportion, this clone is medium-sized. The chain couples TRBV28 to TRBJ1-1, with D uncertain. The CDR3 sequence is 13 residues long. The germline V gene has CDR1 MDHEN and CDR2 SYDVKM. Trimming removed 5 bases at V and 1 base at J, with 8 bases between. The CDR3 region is CASSPRQNTEAFF. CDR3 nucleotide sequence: TGTGCCAGCAGTCCTCGACAGAACACTGAAGCTTTCTTT.

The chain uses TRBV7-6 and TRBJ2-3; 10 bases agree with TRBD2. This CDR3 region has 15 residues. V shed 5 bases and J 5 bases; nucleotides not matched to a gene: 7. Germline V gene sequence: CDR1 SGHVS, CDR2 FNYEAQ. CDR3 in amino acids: CASSPGLADEDTQYF. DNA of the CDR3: TGTGCCAGCAGCCCAGGACTAGCGGACGAAGATACGCAGTATTTT.

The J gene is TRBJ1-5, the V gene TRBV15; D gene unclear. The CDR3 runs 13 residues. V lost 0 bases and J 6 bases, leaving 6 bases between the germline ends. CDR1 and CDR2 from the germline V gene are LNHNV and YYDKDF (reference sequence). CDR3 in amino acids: CATSRDPGQPQHF. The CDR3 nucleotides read TGTGCCACCAGCAGAGATCCGGGTCAGCCCCAGCATTTT.

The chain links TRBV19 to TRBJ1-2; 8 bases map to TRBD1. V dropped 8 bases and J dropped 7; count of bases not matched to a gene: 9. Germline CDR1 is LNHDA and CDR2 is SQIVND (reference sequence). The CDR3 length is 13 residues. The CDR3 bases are TGTGCCAGTCTCTGGACAGGGTCGCTTGGCTACACCTTC. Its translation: CASLWTGSLGYTF. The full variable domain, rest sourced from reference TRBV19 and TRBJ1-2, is DGGITQSPKYLFRKEGQNVTLSCEQNLNHDAMYWYRQDPGQGLRLIYYSQIVNDFQKGDIAEGYSVSREKKESFPLTVTSAQKNPTAFYLCASLWTGSLGYTFGSGTRLTVV.

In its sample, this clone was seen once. This CDR3 is CASSILSLWDRGGELFF. CDR3 nucleotides: TGTGCCAGTAGTATACTTAGCCTTTGGGATCGGGGCGGGGAGCTGTTTTTT. The V and J genes are TRBV19 and TRBJ2-2; D may be TRBD2 (5 bases). Trimming shortened V by 2 bases and J by 7 bases, and 20 bases separated the two germline ends. The germline V gene has CDR1 LNHDA and CDR2 SQIVND (reference sequence). This CDR3 has 17 amino acids.

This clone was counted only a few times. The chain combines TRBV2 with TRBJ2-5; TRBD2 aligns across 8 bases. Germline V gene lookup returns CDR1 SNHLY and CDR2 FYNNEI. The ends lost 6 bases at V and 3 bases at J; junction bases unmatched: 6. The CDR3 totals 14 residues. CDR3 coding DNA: TGTGCCAGCAGAGCCACTAGCGGAGAAGAGACCCAGTACTTC. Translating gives CASRATSGEETQYF.

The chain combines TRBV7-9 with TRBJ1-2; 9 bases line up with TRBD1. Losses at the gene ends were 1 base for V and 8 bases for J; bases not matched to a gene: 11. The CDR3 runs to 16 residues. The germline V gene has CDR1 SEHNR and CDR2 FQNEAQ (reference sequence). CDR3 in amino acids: CASSLGGTGTPGGYTF. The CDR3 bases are TGTGCCAGCAGCTTAGGCGGGACAGGGACTCCCGGGGGCTACACCTTC.

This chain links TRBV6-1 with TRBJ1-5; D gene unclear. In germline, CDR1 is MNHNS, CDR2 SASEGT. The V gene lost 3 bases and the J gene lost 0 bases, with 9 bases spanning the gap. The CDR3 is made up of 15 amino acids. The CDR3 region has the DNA TGTGCCAGCAGTGAGATGCAGGATAGCAATCAGCCCCAGCATTTT. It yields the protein CASSEMQDSNQPQHF.

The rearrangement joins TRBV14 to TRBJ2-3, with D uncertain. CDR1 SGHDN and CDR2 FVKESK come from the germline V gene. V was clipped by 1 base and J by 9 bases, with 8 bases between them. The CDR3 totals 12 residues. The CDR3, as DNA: TGTGCCAGCAGCCAAGTACCCGAGACGCAGTATTTT. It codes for CASSQVPETQYF.

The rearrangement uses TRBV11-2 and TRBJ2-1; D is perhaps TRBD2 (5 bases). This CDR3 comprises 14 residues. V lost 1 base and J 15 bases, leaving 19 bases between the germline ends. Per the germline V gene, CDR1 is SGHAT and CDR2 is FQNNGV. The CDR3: CASSLGPGGPPWFF. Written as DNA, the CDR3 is TGTGCCAGCAGCTTAGGCCCAGGAGGACCCCCCTGGTTCTTC.

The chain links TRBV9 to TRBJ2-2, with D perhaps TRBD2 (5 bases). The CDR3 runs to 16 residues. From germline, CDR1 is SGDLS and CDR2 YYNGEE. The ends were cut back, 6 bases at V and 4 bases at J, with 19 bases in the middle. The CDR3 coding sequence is TGTGCCAGCACTAGCCAGGAGATCCCAACCACCGGGGAGCTGTTTTTT. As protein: CASTSQEIPTTGELFF.

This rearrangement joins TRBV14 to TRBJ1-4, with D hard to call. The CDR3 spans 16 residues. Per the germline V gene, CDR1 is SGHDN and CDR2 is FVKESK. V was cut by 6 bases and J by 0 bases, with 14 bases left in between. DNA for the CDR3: TGTGCCAGCAGTCCTCAAACATTCGCAACTAATGAAAAACTGTTTTTT. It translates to CASSPQTFATNEKLFF.

The CDR3 loop is CASSLATGFGNTIYF. The DNA for the CDR3 is TGTGCCAGCAGCTTAGCCACAGGATTCGGAAACACCATATATTTT. V usage is TRBV7-2 and J usage is TRBJ1-3, with D possibly being TRBD1 (5 bases). V shed 0 bases and J shed 4 bases, with 10 bases lying between them. Germline V gives CDR1 SGHTA, CDR2 FQGNSA. This CDR3 has 15 amino acids.

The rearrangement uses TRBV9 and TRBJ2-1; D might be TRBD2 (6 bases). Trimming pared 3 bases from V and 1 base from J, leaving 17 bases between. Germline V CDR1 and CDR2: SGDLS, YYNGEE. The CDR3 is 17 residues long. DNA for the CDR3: TGTGCCAGCAGCGATAGTATACCGGGACTTTCCTACAATGAGCAGTTCTTC. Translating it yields CASSDSIPGLSYNEQFF.

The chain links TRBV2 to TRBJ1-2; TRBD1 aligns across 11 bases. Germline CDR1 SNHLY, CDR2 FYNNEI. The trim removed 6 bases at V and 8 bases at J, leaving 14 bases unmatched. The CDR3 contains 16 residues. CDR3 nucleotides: TGTGCCAGCAGAGCTAACCGGGACAGGGGGGAGGGAGGCTACACCTTC. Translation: CASRANRDRGEGGYTF. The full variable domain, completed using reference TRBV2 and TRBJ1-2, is EPEVTQTPSHQVTQMGQEVILRCVPISNHLYFYWYRQILGQKVEFLVSFYNNEISEKSEIFDDQFSVERPDGSNFTLKIRSTKLEDSAMYFCASRANRDRGEGGYTFGSGTRLTVV.

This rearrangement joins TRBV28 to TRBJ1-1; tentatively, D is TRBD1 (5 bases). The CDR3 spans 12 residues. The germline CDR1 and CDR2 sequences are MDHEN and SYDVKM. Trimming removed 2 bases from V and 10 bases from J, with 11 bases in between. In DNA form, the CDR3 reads TGTGCCAGCAGTTTACAGGGAATAGTAGCTTTCTTT. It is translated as CASSLQGIVAFF.

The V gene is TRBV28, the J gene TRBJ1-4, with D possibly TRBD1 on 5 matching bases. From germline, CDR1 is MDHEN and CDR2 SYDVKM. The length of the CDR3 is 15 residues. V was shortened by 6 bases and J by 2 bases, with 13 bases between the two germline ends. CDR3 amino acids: CASRKWGGTNEKLFF. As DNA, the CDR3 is TGTGCCAGCAGGAAATGGGGGGGTACTAATGAAAAACTGTTTTTT.

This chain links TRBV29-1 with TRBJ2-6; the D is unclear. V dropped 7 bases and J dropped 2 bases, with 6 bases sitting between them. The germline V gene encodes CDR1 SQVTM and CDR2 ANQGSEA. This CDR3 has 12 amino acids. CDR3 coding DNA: TGCAGCGCGCAGGCTGGGGCCAACGTCCTGACTTTC. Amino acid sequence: CSAQAGANVLTF. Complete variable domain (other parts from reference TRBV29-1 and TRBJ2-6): SAVISQKPSRDICQRGTSLTIQCQVDSQVTMMFWYRQQPGQSLTLIATANQGSEATYESGFVIDKFPISRPNLTFSTLTVSNMSPEDSSIYLCSAQAGANVLTFGAGSRLTVL.

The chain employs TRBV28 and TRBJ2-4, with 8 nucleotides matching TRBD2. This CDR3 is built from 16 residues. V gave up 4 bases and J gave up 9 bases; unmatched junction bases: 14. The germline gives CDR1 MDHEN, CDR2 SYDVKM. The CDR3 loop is CASSYGLASFWGIQYF. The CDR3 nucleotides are TGTGCCAGCAGTTACGGACTAGCTAGCTTTTGGGGCATTCAGTACTTC.